This T cell receptor beta chain stems from a study of blood T cell repertoires in COVID-19. Across the whole study: The study drew acute and convalescent COVID-19 samples from the United States, Italy and Spain.

This CDR3 is 16 amino acids long. Trimming removed 3 bases at V and 3 bases at J, with 18 bases between. Germline V gene lookup returns CDR1 LNHDA and CDR2 SQIVND (reference sequence). Only in-frame clones appear in the TCRdb table, and some are missing; sequencing was by immunoSEQ multiplex PCR. Of more than 70,000 clones listed, 80% to 90% are singletons. The TCR was taken from a man older than 75 with active or convalescent COVID-19. Material for sequencing was peripheral blood. This rearrangement joins TRBV19 to TRBJ2-7, with D hard to call. The CDR3 bases are TGTGCCAGTAGTATGAATCGCGGAACTACCCACTACGAGCAGTACTTC. Amino acids: CASSMNRGTTHYEQYF.